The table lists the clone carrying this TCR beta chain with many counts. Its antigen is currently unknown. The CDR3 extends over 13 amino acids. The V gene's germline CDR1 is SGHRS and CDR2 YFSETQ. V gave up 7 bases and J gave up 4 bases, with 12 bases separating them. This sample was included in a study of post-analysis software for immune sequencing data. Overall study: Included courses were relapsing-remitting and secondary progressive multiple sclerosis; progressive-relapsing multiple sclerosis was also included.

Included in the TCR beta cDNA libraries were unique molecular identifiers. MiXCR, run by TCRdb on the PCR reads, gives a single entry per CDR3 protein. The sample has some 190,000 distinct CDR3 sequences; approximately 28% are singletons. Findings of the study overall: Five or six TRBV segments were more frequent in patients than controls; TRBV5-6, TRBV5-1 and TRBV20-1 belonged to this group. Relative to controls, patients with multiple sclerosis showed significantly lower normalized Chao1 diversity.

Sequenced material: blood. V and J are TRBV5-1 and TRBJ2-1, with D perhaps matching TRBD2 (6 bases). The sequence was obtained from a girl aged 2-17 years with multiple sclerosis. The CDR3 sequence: CASARGIYNEQFF. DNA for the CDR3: TGCGCCAGCGCGCGGGGAATTTACAATGAGCAGTTCTTC.